The 23 T cell receptor beta chains in this list originate from one sample, sequenced in a study of blood T cells in healthy people across ages. It was with a sample-barcoded 5' primer and a J-beta primer mix that a second PCR of about 6 to 12 cycles was run. In TCRdb, the 5' RACE reads were re-called with MiXCR into one record per CDR3 protein. The sample holds about 540,000 distinct CDR3 sequences, under 30% seen once. The sample was also linked to a second study, of T cells of mothers and their children.

The specimen was blood. The receptors come from a boy younger than 18 in good health.

The V gene is TRBV12-3 or TRBV12-4, the J gene TRBJ2-7; no clear D. The CDR3 is 12 residues long. V was pared by 2 bases and J by 4 bases, with 6 bases between. CDR3 amino acids: CASSLWQYEQYF. CDR3 nucleotides: TGTGCCAGCAGTTTATGGCAATACGAGCAGTACTTC.

The CDR3 DNA reads as TGTGCCAGCAGTTCCCCGGGGACAGGGGGATCCTACGAGCAGTACTTC. This sequence encodes CASSSPGTGGSYEQYF. The gene calls are TRBV28 and TRBJ2-5; TRBD1 matches 11 bases. TRBJ2-7 explains the end of the DNA better; the J call may be wrong. CDR1 is MDHEN, CDR2 SYDVKM, per germline. This CDR3 has 16 residues.

This clonotype was seen a few times. V is TRBV14 and J is TRBJ2-5; TRBD2 is a possible D gene (5 bases). The J call is doubtful: the DNA matches TRBJ2-7 better. From germline, CDR1 is SGHDN and CDR2 FVKESK. The CDR3 is made up of 13 amino acids. The DNA for the CDR3 is TGTGCCAGCAGCCCACAGAACGGGGACGAGCAGTACTTC. Translating gives CASSPQNGDEQYF.

This sequence joins TRBV28 and TRBJ1-5, with unresolved D. Germline V gives CDR1 MDHEN, CDR2 SYDVKM. With 3 bases removed from V and 6 bases from J, the gap between germline ends came to 15 bases. The CDR3 contains 15 residues. The CDR3 nucleotides read TGTGCCAGCAGTTTCGCCGGTTCTGTGAGTCAGCCCCAGCATTTT. Its translation: CASSFAGSVSQPQHF.

Only a few counts were recorded for this clonotype. The chain links TRBV20-1 to TRBJ2-2, with a tentative D call TRBD2 (5 bases). This CDR3 is 12 amino acids long. V was shortened by 5 bases and J by 4 bases, with 8 bases between the two germline ends. Germline V gene lookup returns CDR1 DFQATT and CDR2 SNEGSKA (reference sequence). The CDR3 DNA reads TGCAGTGCTGAGGGCGGCACCGGGGAGCTGTTTTTT. Encoded protein: CSAEGGTGELFF.

The sample holds a few counts of this clonotype. The V call is TRBV7-2, the J call TRBJ1-4, with a weak D call TRBD1 (5 bases). Trimming took off 6 bases at V and 10 bases at J, with 18 bases between the two ends. The CDR3 runs 14 residues. The germline CDR1 and CDR2 sequences are SGHTA and FQGNSA. The CDR3 loop reads CASSLTGSQGKLFF. Here the CDR3 DNA reads TGTGCCAGCAGTTTGACCGGGTCCCAGGGAAAACTGTTTTTT.

The chain is built from TRBV7-2 and TRBJ2-2, with D tentatively TRBD2 (5 bases). This CDR3 contains 15 residues. Germline lookup yields CDR1 SGHTA and CDR2 FQGNSA. V was shortened by 2 bases and J by 4 bases, with 11 bases between the two germline ends. The CDR3 here is CASSLLGLGTGELFF. The CDR3 DNA follows: TGTGCCAGCAGCTTATTAGGACTCGGCACCGGGGAGCTGTTTTTT.

This clonotype has at least ten counts. The V and J genes are TRBV28 and TRBJ2-1; D possibly corresponds to TRBD2 (6 bases). V was pared by 6 bases and J by 16 bases, with 19 bases between. The CDR3 is 12 residues long. Germline-derived CDR1 and CDR2 are MDHEN and SYDVKM. CDR3 coding DNA: TGTGCCAGCAGGGCCTCACCGGGACTTCTATTCTTC. Residues: CASRASPGLLFF.

In this sample, this clonotype turned up a few times. The chain carries TRBV28 and TRBJ2-2; no definite D call. Trimming left V 5 bases short and J 5 bases short, with 15 bases between. In germline, CDR1 is MDHEN, CDR2 SYDVKM. CDR3 length: 15 residues. The CDR3 protein is CASSTKTDWTGELFF. CDR3 coding DNA: TGTGCCAGCAGTACTAAGACGGATTGGACCGGGGAGCTGTTTTTT.

The chain uses TRBV5-6 and TRBJ2-1; D ambiguous. Germline V gene data show CDR1 as SGHDT and CDR2 as YYEEEE. The V and J ends lost 0 bases and 9 bases respectively, with 16 bases between them. There are 15 residues in the CDR3. CDR3 protein: CASSLGHQPFGEQFF. Written as DNA, the CDR3 is TGTGCCAGCAGCTTGGGACACCAGCCTTTCGGTGAGCAGTTCTTC.

The chain carries TRBV7-2 and TRBJ2-5, with 8 bases identical to TRBD2. Germline V gene sequence: CDR1 SGHTA, CDR2 FQGNSA. The V segment lost 5 bases and the J segment 4 bases; nucleotides outside the gene matches: 12. The length of the CDR3 is 16 residues. The CDR3 reads CASSPYAGGLGETQYF. DNA of the CDR3: TGTGCCAGCAGCCCCTACGCGGGAGGCCTGGGAGAGACCCAGTACTTC.

There are a few counts of this clonotype. The rearrangement links TRBV11-2 to TRBJ2-3; 8 nucleotides align to TRBD2. V was clipped by 5 bases and J by 6 bases; unmatched bases: 13. The CDR3 totals 16 residues. CDR1 is SGHAT and CDR2 is FQNNGV in the germline V gene. The CDR3 here is CASSGREGGPVDTQYF. DNA of the CDR3: TGTGCCAGCAGCGGACGGGAGGGGGGGCCGGTGGATACGCAGTATTTT. Together with reference TRBV11-2 and TRBJ2-3, the CDR3 gives the full variable domain: EAGVAQSPRYKIIEKRQSVAFWCNPISGHATLYWYQQILGQGPKLLIQFQNNGVVDDSQLPKDRFSAERLKGVDSTLKIQPAKLEDSAVYLCASSGREGGPVDTQYFGPGTRLTVL.

The chain joins TRBV4-2 to TRBJ2-7, with a weak D call TRBD2 (6 bases). The CDR3 extends over 14 amino acids. Germline values: CDR1 LGHNA, CDR2 YNFKEQ. V was cut by 0 bases and J by 6 bases, with 12 bases left in between. The CDR3 DNA is TGTGCCAGCAGCCAAGAGGGTGCCGGGGGCGAGCAGTACTTC. Protein: CASSQEGAGGEQYF.

The chain joins TRBV4-3 to TRBJ1-2; no firm D call. The CDR3 sequence is 15 residues long. The germline CDR1 and CDR2 sequences are LGHNA and YSLEER. V gave up 0 bases and J gave up 5 bases, with 13 bases separating them. The chain's CDR3 is CASSQDPEGRYGYTF. The CDR3 coding sequence is TGCGCCAGCAGCCAAGATCCGGAGGGTCGGTATGGCTACACCTTC.

J is TRBJ1-4 and V is TRBV28; tentatively, D is TRBD1 (5 bases). Per germline, CDR1 MDHEN and CDR2 SYDVKM. The CDR3 is 18 amino acids. V was pared by 3 bases and J by 3 bases, with 20 bases between. CDR3 sequence reads: CASSLGSTVNAANEKLFF. As DNA, the CDR3 is TGTGCCAGCAGTTTGGGATCGACAGTGAACGCGGCTAATGAAAAACTGTTTTTT.

The chain employs TRBV20-1 and TRBJ2-1; D might be TRBD2 (5 bases). Germline-derived CDR1 and CDR2 are DFQATT and SNEGSKA (reference sequence). The CDR3 sequence is 14 residues long. Between the trimmed V and J ends, which lost 1 base and 0 bases, there was a span of 7 bases. The chain's CDR3 is CSARAGISYNEQFF. Here the CDR3 DNA reads TGCAGTGCTAGAGCGGGGATCTCCTACAATGAGCAGTTCTTC.

This clonotype was observed a few times. This chain connects TRBV18 to TRBJ1-2, with D maybe TRBD1 (6 bases). The CDR3 is 15 amino acids. Deletions cut 2 bases from V and 7 bases from J, with 17 bases between. Germline CDR1 and CDR2: KGHSH and LQKENI. CDR3 bases: TGTGCCAGCTCACCATCAGGGCAGGGGCCTACTGGCTACACCTTC. The encoded protein is CASSPSGQGPTGYTF.

A few counts support this clonotype. The chain employs TRBV4-3 and TRBJ2-7, with 9 bases matching TRBD2. Trimming took 0 bases from V and 2 from J; bases not matched to a gene: 5. CDR3 length: 16 amino acids. Germline assignment: CDR1 LGHNA and CDR2 YSLEER. The CDR3 reads CASSQDLAGSTYEQYF. DNA for the CDR3: TGCGCCAGCAGCCAAGACCTAGCGGGGTCAACCTACGAGCAGTACTTC.

This clonotype has just a few counts. This sequence joins TRBV29-1 and TRBJ2-3; D is unclear. The V and J ends lost 7 bases and 2 bases respectively, with 19 bases between them. The CDR3 is 15 residues long. Germline loops: CDR1 SQVTM, CDR2 ANQGSEA. The CDR3 reads CSGVTPLESTDTQYF. The DNA for the CDR3 is TGCAGCGGCGTGACTCCGCTGGAGTCCACAGATACGCAGTATTTT.

This clonotype was recorded many times. This chain connects TRBV5-1 to TRBJ2-5; D is unresolved. Trimming took off 2 bases at V and 2 bases at J, with 16 bases between the two ends. CDR1 SGHRS and CDR2 YFSETQ come from the germline V gene. The length of the CDR3 is 16 residues. For the CDR3, the DNA is TGCGCCAGCAGCTTTCAAGGTCCCCCGACACAAGAGACCCAGTACTTC. Amino acid sequence: CASSFQGPPTQETQYF.

This clonotype has just one count. The chain links TRBV20-1 to TRBJ2-5; D is possibly TRBD1 or TRBD2 (6 bases each). The CDR3 totals 13 residues. Germline V CDR1 and CDR2: DFQATT, SNEGSKA (reference sequence). Trimming took off 3 bases at V and 2 bases at J, with 10 bases between the two ends. The CDR3 reads CSASRGEQETQYF. The CDR3 nucleotides are TGCAGTGCTAGTAGGGGGGAACAAGAGACCCAGTACTTC.

The chain links TRBV7-9 to TRBJ1-4, with D unclear. The CDR3 runs to 11 residues. CDR1 and CDR2 (germline): SEHNR, FQNEAQ (reference sequence). Trimming left V 6 bases short and J 8 bases short, with 7 bases between. CDR3 residues: CASSPTEKLFF. The CDR3 nucleotides are TGTGCCAGCAGTCCTACGGAAAAACTGTTTTTT.

This clonotype appeared a few times. The V gene is TRBV7-2, the J gene TRBJ2-5, with TRBD1 matching 9 bases. The CDR3 is made up of 15 amino acids. Trimming took 2 bases from V and 4 from J; bases not matched to a gene: 5. Germline values: CDR1 SGHTA, CDR2 FQGNSA. The DNA of the CDR3 is TGTGCCAGCAGCTTAACAGGGGGCGAGGCAGAGACCCAGTACTTC. This translates into CASSLTGGEAETQYF.